The TCR beta chain described here comes from a study of cytomegalovirus exposure and HLA in healthy donors (TCRdb year 2017). With regard to the full study: An earlier analysis of roughly 570 of the donors reported 250 to 300 Gb of sequence data and some 110 million unique TCR beta sequences obtained from about 179 million T cells. An early release covering 550 to 650 HLA-typed donors comprised approximately 290 gigabases of sequencing data and 85 million to 100 million unique TCR sequences. Among the roughly 400 genotyped donors, around 81% belonged to the genetic ancestry cluster associated with self-reported Caucasian donors. The study was designed to test whether signatures of past pathogen exposure could be identified by cataloging public T cell receptors. The study profiled the T cell repertoires of about 720 subjects by immunosequencing and related them to cytomegalovirus serostatus. Besides the first cohort of approximately 670 subjects, a separate validation cohort made up of 120 different subjects was used. To predict cytomegalovirus infection status, the study brought together high-throughput TCR immunosequencing, statistical association of individual TCRs with disease status, and machine learning. In a later analysis, previously published TCR beta repertoires from about 640 donors were re-analyzed and high-resolution HLA genotyping was added so that TCR occurrence patterns could be studied. Rather than drawing on any new phenotypic data, the later analysis identified candidate immune exposures from TCR beta sequences and the way those sequences occurred across donors. In an earlier analysis of over 550 of the donors, high-throughput TCR beta sequencing was used to judge whether each TCR beta V gene segment behaved as functional or pseudogenic. Donor age, sex, ethnicity and CMV serostatus were collected together with the repertoire data. A later genetic analysis took genome-wide SNP genotypes for about three fifths of the 666 donors and used that subset as a discovery cohort. All discovery cohort repertoires had been generated on a single sequencing platform. HLA typing included class I and class II loci at four-digit resolution. The number of typed donors differed by locus: roughly 629-640 for A, B, C, DRB1 and DQB1; about 520 for DQA1; approximately 600 for DPA1; and some 470 for DPB1. About five DR-DQ haplotypes were handled as single units for association and clustering, since linkage in the cohort was strong. On average, roughly 240,000 unique TCR beta nucleotide sequences were sequenced per donor among several hundred genotyped donors of the cohort, with 15% to 20% of those sequences being non-productive. What the authors observed across the whole study: Because HLA typing was missing for some donors at each locus, association tests included only the typed subset. A cluster of highly shared sequence variants was judged likely to be a technical artifact of the sequencing pipeline. When HLA alleles, especially DR and DQ, strongly co-occurred, TCR associations were difficult to assign to individual alleles. The cohort was sequenced for TCR beta chains only, and without alpha or paired-chain data the features that could be detected were limited. According to a later analysis, parvovirus B19, influenza, CMV and Epstein-Barr virus appeared linked to several top co-occurrence clusters. The classifier was reported to diagnose cytomegalovirus status with high specificity and sensitivity in both the original and validation cohorts. According to a later analysis, TCR association rates differed among HLA loci, with DRB1 alleles showing the most associated TCRs and HLA-C alleles showing the fewest. In a later genetic analysis, a missense DCLRE1C variant was associated with V-gene and J-gene trimming of TCR beta chains, and the association was replicated in an independent cohort. Because counts were too low, seventeen rarely observed V segments, including chromosome 9 orphons, were left out of the earlier analysis of 587 of the donors. Compared with the approximately 720-donor mean, donors in an Asian-associated ancestry cluster had fewer N-insertions in productive TCRs, according to a later genetic analysis. A later analysis found that HLA-associated TCR beta chains were more clonally expanded and had lower generation probabilities than equally common non-associated chains. A further reported finding was that TCR beta sequences accurately predicted the HLA-A and HLA-B alleles for most subjects in the first cohort. It was suggested by the authors that the approach could potentially be generalized to other disease states and immunological phenotypes. Most CMV-associated TCR beta chains appeared to be HLA-restricted in a later analysis, and the HLA associations seemed to be driven largely by CMV exposure. While some public TCRs were present in many individuals, most TCR sequences turned up only very rarely across donors. Because the 87-base-pair reads could not distinguish some IMGT-functional V segments, including TRBV6-2 and TRBV6-3, those segments were excluded. The study gave a list of under 200 TCR beta chains associated with cytomegalovirus. Sequencing depth was assumed to be roughly uniform across donors in the presence/absence analyses, though that assumption may not hold. For the cohort, immune exposure information was limited to CMV serostatus. In a later analysis, 15,000 to 20,000 TCR beta sequences were associated with specific HLA alleles at a false discovery rate of 0.05. Three of the identified cytomegalovirus-associated TCR beta chains were confirmed in vitro to be specific for cytomegalovirus antigens. In an earlier analysis of over 550 of the donors, most TCR beta V segments were observed in productive rearrangements about 87% or about 30% of the time, broadly matching IMGT annotations. Correlated functional status among segregating V segments might reflect linkage disequilibrium, but an unknown experimental factor could not be ruled out.

CDR1 and CDR2, per the germline V gene, are SGHRS and YFSETQ. The CDR3, cysteine through phenylalanine, is 15 amino acids long. The sequence is cut down to CDR3 DNA, 45 bases in frame from base 1. Germline trimming: 0 bases from V, 4 bases from J; junction bases outside gene matches: 2. Library construction relied on the immunoSEQ multiplex PCR assay. A mixture of 60 forward primers for TCR Vbeta segments and 13 reverse primers for TCR Jbeta segments was used in the multiplex PCR. Amplification of the CDR3 region of rearranged TCR beta genes was performed with a multiplex PCR assay on genomic DNA. The amplified TCR beta libraries were sequenced on the Illumina HiSeq System as 87-base-pair reads. As for how the authors treated the data: Across the 670 or so repertoires, a later analysis counted about 81 million unique TCR beta chains, about 10 million of which were shared by at least two donors. Raw reads were error-corrected and collapsed into unique sequences by a nearest-neighbor algorithm in which closely related sequences were merged to remove PCR and sequencing errors. CDR3 sequences were aligned to IMGT reference sequences to assign V, D and J gene segments. For a sequence to be retained, at least a six-nucleotide match to both a V gene segment and a J gene segment was required. A rearrangement was called productive if the CDR3 had no stop codons and remained in frame with V and J, and every other rearrangement was called non-productive. Following IMGT convention, CDR3 was defined as the stretch from the second conserved V-encoded cysteine to the conserved J-encoded phenylalanine. Sequences without an unambiguous match to a single V gene segment were excluded from the earlier analysis of several hundred of the donors. An earlier analysis of over 450 of the donors classified V segments as functional when productive rearrangements were above 56.7% and as segregating when the standard deviation between donors was above 5%. A statistical classification framework was developed to diagnose cytomegalovirus status using the catalog of TCR beta chain sequences. V and J gene assignment, in a later analysis, came from comparing TCR nucleotide sequences with IMGT/GENE-DB human TR gene sequences. A later analysis assigned CDR3 sequences and most-parsimonious VDJ recombination scenarios with the TCRdist pipeline. In a later analysis, each TCR beta chain was defined by its CDR3 amino acid sequence together with its V-gene family, and reads without a unique V-gene family were excluded. A later analysis removed several hundred highly shared, low-generation-probability nucleotide sequences to deal with suspected cross-contamination and a sequencing artifact. A later analysis calculated a clonal expansion index for each public chain from normalized within-repertoire ranks of inferred template counts. Generation probabilities in a later analysis came from a VDJ recombination model fitted to out-of-frame rearrangements, and those results were checked against IGoR. A later analysis scored TCR-TCR, TCR-HLA and TCR-CMV co-occurrence with hypergeometric tests, applying a repertoire-size bias correction to TCR pairs. To estimate false discovery rates, a later analysis permuted the HLA or CMV assignments 20 times. A later analysis grouped co-occurring TCRs with DBSCAN, adding TCRdist sequence similarity when clustering within HLA-allele-positive subsets. Repertoires with fewer than 30,000 or more than 120,000 public chains, plus five repertoires with anomalous nucleotide sharing, were excluded from co-occurrence clustering. Imported from immuneACCESS, the table was reduced by TCRdb to in-frame sequences with V and J called. These copies leave out some clones; in studies compared against another copy, an unresolved V gene accounts for under half, and the cause of the remainder is not known. V and J calls and clone size are given by that table; D and trimming were obtained from the DNA. In all, the sample holds fewer than 130,000 clones, and more than 60% of those were seen once. The biggest ten clones account for about 5% of the sample.

The cohort consisted of 666 healthy bone marrow donors. All cohort members were sampled while nominally healthy, although unrecorded immune exposures were likely present. The donor was CMV seropositive and belonged to the group of around 300 seropositive cohort members. Each donor provided a peripheral blood sample, and peripheral blood mononuclear cells were used for TCR beta sequencing. Genomic DNA extraction from the blood cell samples was performed with the Qiagen DNeasy Blood Extraction Kit. Points on this clone: It has no known antigen specificity. The input lacks base qualities; no much larger clone sits a single base away.

This TCR derives from a female donor in good health and CMV-seropositive. Input material: PBMCs. The chain is assembled from TRBV5-1 and TRBJ2-1; 9 bases in the junction line up with TRBD1. The DNA reads TGCGCCAGCAGCTTGGGAGGGACAGGGTACAATGAGCAGTTCTTC. This yields the protein CASSLGGTGYNEQFF.